This TCR beta chain was captured by sequencing in a study of molecular identifiers for immune sequencing clone quantification (dated by TCRdb to about 2018). Looking at the study overall: For a replicate experiment, RNA from roughly 18,000 or 92,000 naive CD8 T cells was divided into five aliquots, of which four were sequenced. CD8 T cells were used in a methods study to benchmark molecular-identifier clustering-based TCR repertoire sequencing (MIDCIRS) and TCR RNA copy counting.

Regarding this clonotype: There is no known antigen for this receptor. Per-base qualities were not stored, and no clone one base away is much larger.

Summary of the overall study and its limitations: Modeling estimated about 3.3 recovered TCR RNA copies per cell, compared with about ten by digital PCR, which implies roughly 30% capture efficiency. Spiked-in Jurkat TCR RNA (approximately eleven copies' worth), which is not part of the donor repertoire, was contained in the naive libraries. Spiked-in Jurkat TCR RNA equivalent to a single cell was reported to be detectable even among 750,000 to 1,000,000 naive CD8 T cells. In CMV-specific effector cells, clones with more than 20 RNA copies accounted for over 98% of molecules, whereas in naive cells such clones accounted for under 1%. When barcode sub-clustering was omitted, TCR diversity was inflated by chimeric consensus sequences, with chimeras reaching as high as 47%. Highly expanded clone sizes could be underestimated if identical TCR molecules share a barcode.

Libraries of naive CD8 T cells were generated from roughly 21,000 to 960,000 sorted cells, with 10%, 30% or 50% of the purified RNA used. On a BD FACSAria II, naive CD8 T cells were FACS-sorted as CD8+CD4-CCR7+CD45RA+ and collected into RLT Plus buffer. To test detection sensitivity, Jurkat RNA equivalent to about eleven TCR copies was spiked into samples of roughly 18,000-1,000,000 naive CD8 T cells. CD8 T cells were enriched using RosetteSep CD8+ T Cell Enrichment Cocktail and Ficoll-Paque, and the enriched cells then underwent ACK red cell lysis. The library was built by means of PCR. TCRdb records NextSeq 500 as the sequencer. Bulk TCR libraries were generated as previously described, with the TCR primers listed in Table S5 used. Purification of total RNA was performed with the Qiagen AllPrep DNA/RNA kit. Before analysis, reads from multiple sequencing runs of the same library were pooled. Turning to the authors' computational methods: Reads were retained only if the reads had an exact TCR constant sequence, and the retained reads were trimmed to 150 nt and grouped according to their 12-nt molecular barcodes. Reads in each barcode group were sub-clustered using a 15% Levenshtein threshold, and a quality-weighted consensus sequence was built for each RNA molecule. Non-functional sequences were excluded, and lower-count sequences lying one edit away from another sequence were also excluded. On the basis of fitting two negative binomial distributions, barcode sub-clusters with fewer than 20% of the maximum read count were discarded. TCRdb's own reprocessing of the public reads used fastp at Q25 and MiXCR and kept productive beta chains. Entries are consolidated by CDR3 protein sequence, retaining the most common genes and DNA. Clone size and V and J calls follow TCRdb, not the original study. Present in this sample are hundreds of thousands of distinct CDR3 sequences, around 25% of which were seen just once. The ten most abundant clones make up 0.7% to 0.95% of the sample.

V is cut back by 4 bases and J by 3 bases, with 8 bases in the junction unmatched. CDR1 and CDR2 are read off the germline V gene (reference sequence) as LGHDT and YNNKEL. Including cysteine and phenylalanine, the CDR3 has 16 amino acids. Of the read, only the CDR3 DNA is kept; its 48 bases are in frame from base 1. The rearranged segments are TRBV3-1 and TRBJ2-1; TRBD1 fits 8 bases in the junction. Source material: naive CD8+ T cells from blood, with Jurkat cell RNA spiked in. The cell subset or site label on this specimen signifies: FACS-sorted CD8+CD4-CCR7+CD45RA+ naive T cells. The TCR comes from a human donor in good health. Some libraries in this study had Jurkat cell RNA spiked in. The CDR3 reads as follows: CASSPGGSTLYNEQFF. The sequence in DNA is TGTGCCAGCAGCCCAGGGGGCTCTACGCTCTACAATGAGCAGTTCTTC.